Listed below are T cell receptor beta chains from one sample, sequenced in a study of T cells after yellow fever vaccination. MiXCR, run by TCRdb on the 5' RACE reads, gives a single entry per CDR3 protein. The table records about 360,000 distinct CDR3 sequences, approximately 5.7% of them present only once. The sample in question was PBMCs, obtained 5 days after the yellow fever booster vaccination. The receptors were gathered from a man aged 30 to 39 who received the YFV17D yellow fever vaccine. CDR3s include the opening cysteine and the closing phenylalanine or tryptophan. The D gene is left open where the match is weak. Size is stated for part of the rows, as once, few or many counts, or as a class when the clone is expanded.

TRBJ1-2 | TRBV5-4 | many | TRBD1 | CASSAALGTGGYTF | TGTGCCAGCAGCGCCGCATTAGGGACAGGTGGCTACACCTTC
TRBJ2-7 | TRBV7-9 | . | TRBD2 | CASSRRGGRSGEQYF | TGTGCCAGCAGCCGCCGAGGCGGGAGATCGGGTGAGCAGTACTTC
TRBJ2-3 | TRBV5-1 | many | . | CASSLVPQGPDTQYF | TGCGCCAGCAGCTTGGTCCCTCAGGGGCCAGATACGCAGTATTTT
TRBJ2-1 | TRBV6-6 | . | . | CASRTLNEQFF | TGTGCCAGCAGAACCCTTAATGAGCAGTTCTTC
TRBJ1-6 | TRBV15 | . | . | CATSRDPPVGENSPLHF | TGTGCCACCAGCAGAGATCCCCCCGTAGGGGAAAATTCACCCCTCCACTTT
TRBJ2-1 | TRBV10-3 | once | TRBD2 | CAISSSGSRNEQFF | TGTGCCATCAGTTCTAGCGGGAGTAGGAATGAGCAGTTCTTC
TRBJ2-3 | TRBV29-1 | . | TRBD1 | CSADRGPGTDTQYF | TGCAGCGCCGACAGGGGGCCCGGCACAGATACGCAGTATTTT
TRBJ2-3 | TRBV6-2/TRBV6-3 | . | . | CASIRGRRSTDTQYF | TGTGCCAGCATTCGCGGTCGCAGAAGCACAGATACGCAGTATTTT
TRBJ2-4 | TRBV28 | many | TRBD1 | CASSLGDRVDLQYF | TGTGCCAGCAGTTTGGGGGACAGGGTGGATCTTCAGTACTTC
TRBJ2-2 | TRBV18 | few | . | CASSPDPKGRTGELFF | TGTGCCAGCTCACCAGACCCCAAGGGGCGCACCGGGGAGCTGTTTTTT
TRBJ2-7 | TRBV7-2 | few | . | CASRTSGVGEQYF | TGTGCCAGCAGGACCTCTGGCGTTGGCGAGCAGTACTTC
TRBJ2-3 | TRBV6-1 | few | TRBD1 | CASSLGTGATDTQYF | TGTGCCAGCAGTCTAGGGACAGGGGCGACAGATACGCAGTATTTT
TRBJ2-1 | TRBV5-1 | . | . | CASSAGSHGGEQFF | TGCGCCAGCAGTGCCGGGTCCCACGGCGGTGAGCAGTTCTTC
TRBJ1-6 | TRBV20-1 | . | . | CSARPADGKNSPLHF | TGCAGTGCTAGACCAGCGGACGGTAAAAATTCACCCCTCCACTTT
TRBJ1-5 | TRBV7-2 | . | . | CASSLEVGRADQPQHF | TGTGCCAGCAGCTTAGAGGTTGGCAGGGCCGATCAGCCCCAGCATTTT
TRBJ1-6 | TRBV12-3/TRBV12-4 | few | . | CASSLSRRNSPLHF | TGTGCCAGCAGTTTGAGCCGGCGGAATTCACCCCTCCACTTT
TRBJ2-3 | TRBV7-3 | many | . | CASSLSNADTQYF | TGTGCCAGCAGCTTAAGTAATGCAGATACGCAGTATTTT
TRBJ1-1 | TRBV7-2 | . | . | CASSLAGSGVNTEAFF | TGTGCCAGCAGCTTAGCAGGGTCTGGGGTTAACACTGAAGCTTTCTTT
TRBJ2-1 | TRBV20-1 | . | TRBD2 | CSARKSGRTYNEQFF | TGCAGTGCTAGAAAGAGCGGGAGGACCTACAATGAGCAGTTCTTC
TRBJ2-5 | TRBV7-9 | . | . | CASSSPGGSQETQYF | TGTGCCAGCAGCTCCCCGGGTGGCAGCCAAGAGACCCAGTACTTC
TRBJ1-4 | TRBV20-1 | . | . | CSASDSSGRTNEKLFF | TGCAGTGCCTCCGACTCTTCAGGCCGAACTAATGAAAAACTGTTTTTT
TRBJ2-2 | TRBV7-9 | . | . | CASSLADTNTGELFF | TGTGCCAGCAGCTTAGCGGACACGAACACCGGGGAGCTGTTTTTT
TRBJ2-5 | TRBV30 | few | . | CAWSVRGRETQYF | TGTGCCTGGAGTGTAAGGGGGAGGGAGACCCAGTACTTC
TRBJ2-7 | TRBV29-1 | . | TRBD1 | CSFSTDRDDVYEQYF | TGCAGCTTTTCCACCGACAGGGACGATGTCTACGAGCAGTACTTC
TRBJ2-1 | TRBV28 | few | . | CASRIRDEQFF | TGTGCCAGCAGAATACGGGATGAGCAGTTCTTC
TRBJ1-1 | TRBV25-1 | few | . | CASSDVVAFF | TGTGCCAGCAGTGATGTTGTAGCTTTCTTT
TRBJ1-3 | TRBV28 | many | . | CASSPGNTIYF | TGTGCCAGCAGTCCCGGAAACACCATATATTTT
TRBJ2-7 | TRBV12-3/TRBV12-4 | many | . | CASSFNVYEQYF | TGTGCCAGCAGTTTCAACGTCTACGAGCAGTACTTC
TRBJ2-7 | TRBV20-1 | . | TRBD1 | CSARDQGQVYEQYF | TGCAGTGCTAGAGATCAAGGACAGGTCTACGAGCAGTACTTC
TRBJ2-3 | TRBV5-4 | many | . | CASSQMDEWDTQYF | TGTGCCAGCAGCCAAATGGACGAGTGGGATACGCAGTATTTT
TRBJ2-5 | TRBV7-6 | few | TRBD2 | CASSLAKAGEEETQYF | TGTGCCAGCAGCTTAGCGAAAGCGGGAGAGGAGGAGACCCAGTACTTC
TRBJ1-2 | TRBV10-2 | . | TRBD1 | CASRGRQGANGDYGYTF | TGCGCCAGCAGGGGTAGACAGGGGGCGAACGGGGACTATGGCTACACCTTC
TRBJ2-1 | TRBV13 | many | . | CASSPPGPNEQFF | TGTGCCAGCAGCCCCCCCGGGCCGAATGAGCAGTTCTTC
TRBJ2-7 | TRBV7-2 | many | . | CASSLGQSLSEQYF | TGTGCCAGCAGCTTAGGACAGTCTTTAAGCGAGCAGTACTTC
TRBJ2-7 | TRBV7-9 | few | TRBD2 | CASNLAGAYEQYF | TGTGCCAGCAACCTAGCGGGAGCCTACGAGCAGTACTTC
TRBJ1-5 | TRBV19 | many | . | CASSIGGSNQPQHF | TGTGCCAGTAGTATCGGCGGTAGCAATCAGCCCCAGCATTTT
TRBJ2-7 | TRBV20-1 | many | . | CSAKLGKGTLEQYF | TGCAGTGCTAAACTAGGGAAGGGGACCCTGGAGCAGTACTTC
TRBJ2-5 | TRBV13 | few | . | CASSRTTGGGQETQYF | TGTGCCAGCAGCCGTACGACAGGAGGAGGGCAAGAGACCCAGTACTTC
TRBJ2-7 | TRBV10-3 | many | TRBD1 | CAINRDSNYEQYF | TGTGCCATCAATAGGGACAGCAACTACGAGCAGTACTTC
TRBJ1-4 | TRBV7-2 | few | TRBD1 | CASSTRGDREKKLFF | TGTGCCAGCAGTACCCGGGGTGACAGGGAAAAAAAACTGTTTTTT
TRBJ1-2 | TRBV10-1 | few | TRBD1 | CASSLTKTGKGYTF | TGCGCCAGCAGTCTCACTAAGACAGGGAAGGGCTACACCTTC
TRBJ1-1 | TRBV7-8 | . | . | CASSPVRVATEAFF | TGTGCCAGCAGCCCCGTGAGGGTTGCGACTGAAGCTTTCTTT
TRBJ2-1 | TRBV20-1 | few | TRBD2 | CSARLAGGYNEQFF | TGCAGTGCTAGGCTAGCGGGAGGTTACAATGAGCAGTTCTTC
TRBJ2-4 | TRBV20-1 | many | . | CSARDGTSDIQYF | TGCAGTGCTAGAGATGGGACTTCGGACATTCAGTACTTC
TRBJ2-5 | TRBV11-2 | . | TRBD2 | CASSNFRGSGRPQETQYF | TGTGCCAGCAGCAATTTTAGGGGGAGCGGGAGACCCCAAGAGACCCAGTACTTC
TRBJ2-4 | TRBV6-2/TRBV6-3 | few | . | CASRTVGTGRAKNIQYF | TGTGCCAGCAGGACCGTGGGGACCGGCCGAGCCAAAAACATTCAGTACTTC
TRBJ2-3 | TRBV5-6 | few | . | CASSQDVRGTDTQYF | TGTGCCAGCAGCCAGGATGTCAGGGGCACAGATACGCAGTATTTT
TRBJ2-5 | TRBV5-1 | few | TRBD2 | CASSRTSGSGETQYF | TGCGCCAGCAGCCGGACTAGCGGGAGTGGTGAGACCCAGTACTTC
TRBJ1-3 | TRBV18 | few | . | CASKLGGSGNTIYF | TGTGCCAGCAAACTTGGGGGCTCTGGAAACACCATATATTTT
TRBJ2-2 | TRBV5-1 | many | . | CASRSETGELFF | TGCGCCAGCAGGAGCGAGACCGGGGAGCTGTTTTTT
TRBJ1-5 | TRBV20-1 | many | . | CSATLTADQPQHF | TGCAGTGCTACACTGACGGCCGATCAGCCCCAGCATTTT
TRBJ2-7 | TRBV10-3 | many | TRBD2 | CAISESFSGRSGEQYF | TGTGCCATCAGTGAGTCTTTTAGCGGGAGGTCTGGCGAGCAGTACTTC
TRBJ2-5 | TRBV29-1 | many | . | CSVDPGAVQETQYF | TGCAGCGTCGACCCCGGGGCTGTACAAGAGACCCAGTACTTC
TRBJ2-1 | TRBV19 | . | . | CASSAQGPSYNEQFF | TGTGCCAGTAGTGCACAGGGCCCATCCTACAATGAGCAGTTCTTC
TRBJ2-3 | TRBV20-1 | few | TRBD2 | CSARDWRLAGGTRTDTQYF | TGCAGTGCTAGAGATTGGAGACTAGCGGGAGGCACTCGCACAGATACGCAGTATTTT
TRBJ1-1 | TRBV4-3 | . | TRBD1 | CASRADRGTGTEAFF | TGCGCCAGCAGGGCCGACAGGGGGACGGGCACTGAAGCTTTCTTT
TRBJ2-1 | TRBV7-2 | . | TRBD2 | CASSWGLAGEQFF | TGTGCCAGCAGCTGGGGACTAGCGGGAGAGCAGTTCTTC
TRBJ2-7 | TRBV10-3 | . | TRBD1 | CAITRDRGYEQYF | TGTGCCATTACCCGGGACAGGGGTTACGAGCAGTACTTC
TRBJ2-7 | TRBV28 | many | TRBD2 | CASSPAGTTLYEQYF | TGTGCCAGCAGCCCAGCCGGGACTACTCTCTACGAGCAGTACTTC